This entry lists 20 T cell receptor beta chains sequenced from one sample in a study of T cell responses to AZD1222 COVID-19 vaccine. The data were produced by immunoSEQ multiplex PCR, yet TCRdb's version contains in-frame clones alone and is incomplete. The table shows 150,000 or so clones, with approximately 90% occurring only once. Source: peripheral blood, taken 28 days after the second AZD1222 dose. These receptors were obtained from an adult who received the AZD1222 COVID-19 vaccine.

The CDR3 spells CASSLVTGGDEKLFF. DNA for the CDR3: TGCGCCAGCAGCTTGGTGACAGGAGGGGATGAAAAACTGTTTTTT. The V call is TRBV5-1, the J call TRBJ1-4; weak D call: TRBD1 (6 bases). This CDR3 is 15 amino acids long. Trimming shortened V by 0 bases and J by 6 bases, and 12 bases separated the two germline ends. Germline CDR1 reads SGHRS; CDR2 reads YFSETQ.

J is TRBJ2-1 and V is TRBV5-6; D is perhaps TRBD1 (6 bases). Germline assignment: CDR1 SGHDT and CDR2 YYEEEE. CDR3 length: 12 residues. V was trimmed by 3 bases and J by 6 bases, leaving 7 bases between them. Written as DNA, the CDR3 is TGTGCCAGCAGCTGGACAGCCAATGAGCAGTTCTTC. This translates into CASSWTANEQFF. Complete variable domain (other parts from reference TRBV5-6 and TRBJ2-1): DAGVTQSPTHLIKTRGQQVTLRCSPKSGHDTVSWYQQALGQGPQFIFQYYEEEERQRGNFPDRFSGHQFPNYSSELNVNALLLGDSALYLCASSWTANEQFFGPGTRLTVL.

The V call is TRBV5-1, the J call TRBJ2-7, with D perhaps matching TRBD1 (5 bases). The V end was cut by 0 bases, the J end by 2 bases, with 12 bases between. CDR1 is SGHRS, CDR2 YFSETQ, per germline. There are 15 residues in the CDR3. Written as DNA, the CDR3 is TGCGCCAGCAGCTTGGATGCACAGGATCCCTACGAGCAGTACTTC. Its protein is CASSLDAQDPYEQYF.

The chain joins TRBV6-5 to TRBJ2-7; 8 positions agree with TRBD1. The V gene's germline CDR1 is MNHEY and CDR2 SVGAGI. V lost 10 bases and J lost 3; bases outside the gene matches: 5. This CDR3 contains 12 residues. The CDR3 loop reads CATDRGGYEQYF. CDR3 nucleotide sequence: TGTGCCACCGACAGGGGAGGCTACGAGCAGTACTTC.

The rearrangement joins TRBV6-5 to TRBJ2-1; 15 bases fit TRBD2. The V gene end was trimmed by 6 bases and the J gene end by 9 bases; junction bases not matched to a gene: 3. The germline V gene has CDR1 MNHEY and CDR2 SVGAGI. CDR3 size: 14 residues. The CDR3 coding sequence is TGTGCCAGCAGCGGACTAGCGGGAGGGGGTGAGCAGTTCTTC. Protein sequence: CASSGLAGGGEQFF.

V and J are TRBV7-2 and TRBJ2-7; 8 bases align to TRBD2. The CDR3 is 14 amino acids. V was clipped by 1 base and J by 9 bases; unmatched bases: 8. Germline assignment: CDR1 SGHTA and CDR2 FQGNSA. CDR3 region: CASSLGASGPGQYF. The CDR3 DNA reads as TGTGCCAGCAGCTTAGGGGCTAGCGGGCCCGGGCAGTACTTC.

The V call is TRBV7-9, the J call TRBJ2-3; TRBD1 might be the D (5 bases). With 1 base removed from V and 5 bases from J, the gap between germline ends came to 13 bases. The CDR3 totals 15 residues. Per germline, CDR1 SEHNR and CDR2 FQNEAQ (reference sequence). CDR3 in amino acids: CASSLGGRVGDTQYF. Here the CDR3 DNA reads TGTGCCAGCAGCTTAGGGGGCAGGGTAGGAGATACGCAGTATTTT.

The chain uses TRBV18 and TRBJ2-5, with TRBD1 matching 7 bases. Germline-derived CDR1 and CDR2 are KGHSH and LQKENI. This CDR3 contains 16 residues. The V segment lost 2 bases and the J segment 1 base; nucleotides outside the gene matches: 7. CDR3 coding DNA: TGTGCCAGCTCACCATGGGCCGGGACAGCCCAAGAGACCCAGTACTTC. This encodes CASSPWAGTAQETQYF. Based on the CDR3 plus reference TRBV18 and TRBJ2-5, the full variable domain is NAGVMQNPRHLVRRRGQEARLRCSPMKGHSHVYWYRQLPEEGLKFMVYLQKENIIDESGMPKERFSAEFPKEGPSILRIQQVVRGDSAAYFCASSPWAGTAQETQYFGPGTRLLVL.

About this clone itself: The junction and the germline gene differ at one end; a read error may be behind it. V is TRBV7-2 and J is TRBJ2-3; D possibly corresponds to TRBD2 (5 bases). The CDR3 runs to 11 residues. Germline lookup yields CDR1 SGHTA and CDR2 FQGNSA. The CDR3 DNA reads as TGTGCCAGCAGCCTAGCCGATACGCAGTATTTT. This encodes CASSLADTQYF.

This chain uses TRBV10-3 with TRBJ2-3; 9 nucleotides agree with TRBD1. CDR3 length: 12 residues. CDR1 and CDR2 from the germline V gene are ENHRY and SYGVKD. V was pared by 4 bases and J by 11 bases, with 4 bases of the junction left unmatched. The CDR3 reads CAISGPGQGQYF. CDR3 nucleotides: TGTGCCATCAGTGGGCCGGGACAGGGGCAGTATTTT.

This rearrangement joins TRBV18 to TRBJ2-5; D uncertain. Germline values: CDR1 KGHSH, CDR2 LQKENI. The CDR3 loop spans 14 amino acids. Trimming removed 0 bases at V and 2 bases at J, with 7 bases between. Written as DNA, the CDR3 is TGTGCCAGCTCACCACCGAACATTCAAGAGACCCAGTACTTC. Its translation: CASSPPNIQETQYF.

CDR3 protein: CAWRVEGAKNIQYF. The CDR3 coding sequence is TGTGCCTGGAGGGTCGAAGGAGCCAAAAACATTCAGTACTTC. V usage is TRBV30 and J usage is TRBJ2-4; D gene unclear. CDR1 GTSNPN and CDR2 SVGIG come from the germline V gene (reference sequence). The V end was cut by 3 bases, the J end by 0 bases, with 9 bases between. The CDR3 loop spans 14 amino acids.

The chain employs TRBV25-1 and TRBJ1-2; D ambiguous. The germline gives CDR1 MGHDK, CDR2 SYGVNS. Trimming removed 3 bases at V and 1 base at J, with 9 bases between. This CDR3 is 14 amino acids long. The CDR3 bases are TGTGCCAGCAGTGAGCATACAGTTAACTATGGCTACACCTTC. Its protein product is CASSEHTVNYGYTF.

The chain recombines TRBV6-2 or TRBV6-3 with TRBJ1-3, with a possible D match to TRBD1 (5 bases). Germline CDR1 and CDR2: MNHEY and SVGEGT. The CDR3 sequence is 17 residues long. Trimming stripped 0 bases from V and 2 bases from J, with 14 bases between. The CDR3 loop reads CASSYSISVGAGNTIYF. The CDR3 region has the DNA TGTGCCAGCAGTTACTCGATTTCGGTAGGGGCTGGAAACACCATATATTTT.

This chain uses TRBV3-1 (or the pseudogene TRBV3-2) with TRBJ1-1; maybe TRBD1 (5 bases). This CDR3 region has 17 residues. CDR1 and CDR2 from the germline V gene are LGHDT and YNNKEL (reference sequence). The V end was cut by 6 bases, the J end by 10 bases, with 30 bases between. Written as DNA, the CDR3 is TGTGCCAGCAGTCGTGGGGCACTTAGCCACTTCCAACGCGGAGCTTTCTTT. Protein: CASSRGALSHFQRGAFF.

The J gene is TRBJ1-1, the V gene TRBV5-4, with D maybe TRBD1 (5 bases). The CDR3 runs 13 residues. The germline V gene encodes CDR1 SGHNT and CDR2 YYREEE (reference sequence). Trimming left V 7 bases short and J 6 bases short, with 16 bases between. The CDR3 spells CASSSRDAPEAFF. DNA for the CDR3: TGTGCCAGCTCCTCCAGGGACGCTCCTGAAGCTTTCTTT.

This clone showed up just a few times. CDR3 DNA: TGTGCCAGCAGCTCCCGGATGACAGGAACCTACGAGCAGTACTTC. Protein product: CASSSRMTGTYEQYF. The chain carries TRBV11-3 and TRBJ2-7, with D possibly being TRBD1 (6 bases). From germline, CDR1 is SGHNT and CDR2 YENEEA. This CDR3 is built from 15 residues. The V and J ends lost 4 bases and 2 bases respectively, with 15 bases between them. The full variable domain, its missing parts supplied by reference TRBV11-3 and TRBJ2-7, is EAGVVQSPRYKIIEKKQPVAFWCNPISGHNTLYWYLQNLGQGPELLIRYENEEAVDDSQLPKDRFSAERLKGVDSTLKIQPAELGDSAVYLCASSSRMTGTYEQYFGPGTRLTVT.

The chain recombines TRBV2 with TRBJ2-7; 9 nucleotides match TRBD1. V shed 5 bases, J shed 6 bases, and the junction held 5 bases outside the gene matches. Per germline, CDR1 SNHLY and CDR2 FYNNEI. This CDR3 region has 13 residues. CDR3 protein: CASSSGQGGEQYF. Here the CDR3 DNA reads TGTGCCAGCAGTTCGGGACAGGGAGGCGAGCAGTACTTC.

The chain employs TRBV6-5 and TRBJ1-1; 10 bases are shared with TRBD1. Trimming removed 6 bases from V and 2 bases from J; junction bases left unmatched: 6. The CDR3 consists of 15 residues. CDR1 and CDR2 (germline): MNHEY, SVGAGI. CDR3 in amino acids: CASRRQGALNTEAFF. The CDR3 DNA is TGTGCCAGCAGGCGACAGGGGGCATTAAACACTGAAGCTTTCTTT.

This clone has just one count. V is TRBV5-4 and J is TRBJ2-1, with 12 positions matching TRBD2. The germline V gene encodes CDR1 SGHNT and CDR2 YYREEE (reference sequence). This CDR3 is built from 14 residues. The V segment lost 4 bases and the J segment 8 bases; nucleotides outside the gene matches: 4. The CDR3 nucleotides read TGTGCCAGCAGCCGGACTAGCGGGGCGGATGAGCAGTTCTTC. It translates to CASSRTSGADEQFF.